This T cell receptor (beta chain) was sequenced in a study of PD-1 blockade in classical Hodgkin lymphoma. The protocol was immunoSEQ multiplex PCR, while the TCRdb copy is restricted to in-frame clones and leaves out a portion. The sample records approximately 96,000 clones, about 92% being singletons. Germline CDR1 MDHEN, CDR2 SYDVKM. Between the trimmed V and J ends, which lost 2 bases and 5 bases, there was a span of 9 bases. The CDR3 is 13 residues long. This sample's time point: cycle 4 day 1 (C4D1), after more than 5 weeks of nivolumab. Every patient had relapsed following autologous stem cell transplantation, and cohorts differed in brentuximab vedotin exposure. Whole-study results and caveats: Complete responders had baseline diversity similar to newly diagnosed patients.

Concerning this clone: Its matching antigen is unknown.

Sequenced material: peripheral blood mononuclear cells (PBMCs), taken before the fourth cycle of nivolumab. The receptor was isolated from a human donor with classical Hodgkin lymphoma. The chain joins TRBV28 to TRBJ1-1; perhaps TRBD1 as D (5 bases). The CDR3 spells CASSLVRETEAFF. CDR3 nucleotide sequence: TGTGCCAGCAGTTTAGTCAGGGAGACTGAAGCTTTCTTT.